This is a list of T cell receptor beta chains from one sample in a study of cytomegalovirus exposure and HLA in healthy donors. Libraries were prepared by immunoSEQ multiplex PCR; TCRdb keeps only in-frame clonotypes and omits some of them. The sample has around 130,000 clones; 60% to 75% are singletons. Sequencing used PBMCs. These receptors were taken from a woman between 40 and 55 years old in good health and CMV-seropositive. Each CDR3 is given with its conserved first and last residue. The order of the fields is V gene, J gene, D gene, clone size, CDR3 protein, CDR3 DNA. The D gene is left open where the match is weak. Only some rows state a clone size, as once, few, many or a class for expanded clones.

TRBV25-1	TRBJ2-2	TRBD1	.	CASSDTGGRPVTGELFF	TGTGCCAGCAGCGATACAGGGGGCCGGCCGGTCACCGGGGAGCTGTTTTTT
TRBV7-2	TRBJ2-5	TRBD2	.	CASSSTPSGRETQYF	TGTGCCAGCAGCTCGACGCCAAGCGGGAGGGAGACCCAGTACTTC
TRBV19	TRBJ1-3	.	.	CASRQTGQSSGNTIYF	TGTGCCAGTAGACAAACAGGACAGAGCTCTGGAAACACCATATATTTT
TRBV25-1	TRBJ2-5	.	.	CASLHAETQYF	TGTGCCAGCTTACACGCCGAGACCCAGTACTTC
TRBV4-3	TRBJ2-1	TRBD2	.	CASSQDTSGGGNEQFF	TGCGCCAGCAGCCAAGATACTAGCGGGGGGGGCAATGAGCAGTTCTTC
TRBV7-9	TRBJ1-1	TRBD1	.	CASSLGDRAKAFF	TGTGCCAGCAGCTTAGGGGACAGAGCAAAAGCTTTCTTT
TRBV11-2	TRBJ1-1	.	.	CASTRRGNTEAFF	TGTGCCAGCACGCGACGGGGGAACACTGAAGCTTTCTTT
TRBV7-8	TRBJ1-4	.	.	CASRSGQTHEKLFF	TGTGCCAGCAGATCCGGACAGACCCATGAAAAACTGTTTTTT
TRBV28	TRBJ2-7	TRBD1	.	CASSLPDRAPYEQYF	TGTGCCAGCAGTTTACCCGACAGGGCCCCCTACGAGCAGTACTTC
TRBV2	TRBJ1-1	.	.	CASGKQGMNTEAFF	TGTGCCAGCGGTAAACAGGGAATGAACACTGAAGCTTTCTTT
TRBV7-2	TRBJ2-7	.	few	CASSPQIRVHEQYF	TGTGCCAGCAGCCCCCAAATTCGGGTACACGAGCAGTACTTC
TRBV2	TRBJ1-2	TRBD1	.	CASGTGPRDYGYTF	TGTGCCAGTGGGACAGGCCCACGCGACTATGGCTACACCTTC
TRBV25-1	TRBJ2-1	TRBD1	few	CASSETGGSYNEQFF	TGTGCCAGCAGTGAGACAGGGGGCTCCTACAATGAGCAGTTCTTC
TRBV6-5	TRBJ2-2	TRBD1	.	CASSPGQGNTGELFF	TGTGCCAGCAGTCCCGGACAGGGGAACACCGGGGAGCTGTTTTTT
TRBV4-3	TRBJ2-1	TRBD2	.	CASSPWLLAGNGEQFF	TGCGCCAGCAGCCCCTGGCTACTAGCGGGTAACGGTGAGCAGTTCTTC
TRBV5-4	TRBJ2-1	TRBD2	few	CASSLGTLAGGTRGGNEQFF	TGTGCCAGCAGCTTGGGGACCCTAGCGGGAGGGACTAGGGGGGGCAATGAGCAGTTCTTC
TRBV19	TRBJ1-2	TRBD1	few	CASSPPDRVYGYTF	TGTGCCAGTAGTCCCCCGGACAGGGTTTATGGCTACACCTTC
TRBV27	TRBJ1-2	.	.	CASSLLSGEGYTF	TGTGCCAGCAGTTTATTGTCAGGGGAAGGCTACACCTTC
TRBV4-3	TRBJ1-1	.	.	CASSQENGVLPEAFF	TGCGCCAGCAGCCAAGAAAACGGGGTACTCCCTGAAGCTTTCTTT
TRBV7-2	TRBJ1-2	.	.	CASSLEQGRYYGYTF	TGTGCCAGCAGCTTAGAGCAGGGGCGGTACTATGGCTACACCTTC
TRBV6-5	TRBJ2-7	TRBD2	.	CASGGVSYEQYF	TGTGCCAGCGGGGGGGTCTCCTACGAGCAGTACTTC
TRBV15	TRBJ1-1	.	.	CATSGGGRVAAEAFF	TGTGCCACCAGCGGGGGAGGGAGAGTAGCGGCTGAAGCTTTCTTT
TRBV27	TRBJ2-7	.	.	CASSLKYTSYEQYF	TGTGCCAGCAGCCTTAAGTACACCTCCTACGAGCAGTACTTC
TRBV27	TRBJ2-1	.	.	CASSIPEEVGVASSYNEQFF	TGTGCCAGCAGTATTCCAGAAGAAGTCGGGGTGGCTAGCTCCTACAATGAGCAGTTCTTC
TRBV4-1	TRBJ2-1	.	.	CASSQGQDSTDEQFF	TGCGCCAGCAGCCAAGGACAGGATAGTACAGATGAGCAGTTCTTC
TRBV18	TRBJ2-5	TRBD2	.	CASSRTKRAGGGETQYF	TGTGCCAGCTCCCGAACAAAACGAGCGGGAGGTGGAGAGACCCAGTACTTC
TRBV11-2	TRBJ2-7	.	.	CASSYIAEATYEQYF	TGTGCCAGCAGCTATATAGCGGAGGCAACCTACGAGCAGTACTTC
TRBV6-1	TRBJ1-2	TRBD1	few	CASSELDRGFGYTF	TGTGCCAGCAGTGAGCTGGACAGGGGGTTTGGCTACACCTTC
TRBV6-5	TRBJ1-2	TRBD1	.	CASSSGGGYTF	TGTGCCAGCAGTTCAGGGGGAGGCTACACCTTC
TRBV7-9	TRBJ1-1	TRBD1	.	CASSRGTGMPEAFF	TGTGCCAGCAGCCGCGGGACAGGCATGCCTGAAGCTTTCTTT
TRBV28	TRBJ2-7	TRBD2	.	CASTRGGGLAVDEQYF	TGTGCCAGCACGAGGGGCGGGGGACTAGCGGTAGACGAGCAGTACTTC
TRBV28	TRBJ1-1	TRBD1	.	CASKAPGGMITEAFF	TGTGCCAGCAAAGCCCCAGGGGGGATGATAACTGAAGCTTTCTTT
TRBV5-1	TRBJ2-7	.	.	CASSLGRDTISYEQYF	TGCGCCAGCAGCTTGGGCCGGGACACGATATCCTACGAGCAGTACTTC
TRBV5-6	TRBJ1-5	TRBD1	.	CASSSTGGRRQPQHF	TGTGCCAGCAGCTCCACAGGGGGCAGACGTCAGCCCCAGCATTTT
TRBV6-5	TRBJ2-7	.	.	CASGRQPSYEQYF	TGTGCCAGCGGCCGACAGCCCTCCTACGAGCAGTACTTC
TRBV5-4	TRBJ1-2	TRBD1	.	CASSFGTANYGYTF	TGTGCCAGCAGCTTCGGGACAGCTAACTATGGCTACACCTTC
TRBV30	TRBJ2-5	.	.	CAWGPQSIQETQYF	TGTGCCTGGGGGCCGCAATCAATCCAAGAGACCCAGTACTTC
TRBV5-1	TRBJ2-7	.	.	CASSSYPYEQYF	TGCGCCAGCAGCTCCTACCCCTACGAGCAGTACTTC
TRBV9	TRBJ2-7	.	.	CASSVDSSYEQYF	TGTGCCAGCAGCGTCGACAGCTCCTACGAGCAGTACTTC
TRBV6-4	TRBJ2-1	TRBD2	.	CASSDHPGGGNEQFF	TGTGCCAGCAGTGACCACCCCGGGGGAGGGAATGAGCAGTTCTTC
TRBV6-5	TRBJ1-6	.	.	CASSYQGGDSPLHF	TGTGCCAGCAGTTATCAGGGTGGAGATTCACCCCTCCACTTT
TRBV7-3	TRBJ2-7	.	.	CASRIEGGLAYEQYF	TGTGCCAGCAGGATCGAGGGGGGGCTCGCCTACGAGCAGTACTTC
TRBV7-2	TRBJ1-2	.	once	CVAGGNYGYTF	TGTGTCGCCGGGGGAAACTATGGCTACACCTTC
TRBV7-2	TRBJ1-2	.	.	CASSLGGTYGYTF	TGTGCCAGCAGCTTAGGCGGAACCTATGGCTACACCTTC
TRBV7-2	TRBJ1-2	TRBD1	.	CASSPSTGKGYTF	TGTGCCAGCAGCCCTTCGACAGGGAAGGGCTACACCTTC
TRBV6-1	TRBJ2-1	TRBD2	.	CASATSGQNYNEQFF	TGTGCCAGTGCCACTAGCGGGCAAAACTACAATGAGCAGTTCTTC
TRBV5-6	TRBJ2-7	.	.	CASSKGHLGYEQYF	TGTGCCAGCAGCAAGGGACACCTAGGCTACGAGCAGTACTTC